The 7 T cell receptor beta chains below come from one sample, sequenced in a study of blood T cell repertoires in COVID-19. TCRdb's table, derived via immunoSEQ multiplex PCR, lists solely in-frame clones and lacks some. This table has a few hundred thousand clones, roughly 90% appearing once. The sequencing input was PBMCs or T cells enriched from blood (not recorded which). Receptors were obtained from a middle-aged woman who had been exposed to COVID-19.

The chain recombines TRBV27 with TRBJ1-2; D unclear. CDR3 length equals 14 residues. The germline V gene has CDR1 MNHEY and CDR2 SMNVEV (reference sequence). Trimming removed 6 bases at V and 8 bases at J, with 19 bases between. CDR3 nucleotides: TGTGCCAGCAGCTCCTTCTCGAGGGTAAAGGGCTACACCTTC. Protein product: CASSSFSRVKGYTF.

The chain couples TRBV19 to TRBJ1-1, with D perhaps matching TRBD1 (5 bases). The CDR3 is 13 residues long. The germline V gene encodes CDR1 LNHDA and CDR2 SQIVND (reference sequence). The ends were cut back, 3 bases at V and 8 bases at J, with 13 bases in the middle. The CDR3: CASSIRSTDEAFF. The CDR3 bases are TGTGCCAGTAGTATTAGGTCGACAGACGAAGCTTTCTTT.

This sequence joins TRBV10-3 and TRBJ1-2; 7 bases match TRBD1. Germline assignment: CDR1 ENHRY and CDR2 SYGVKD. The CDR3 is made up of 15 amino acids. V shed 7 bases, J shed 3 bases, and the junction held 11 bases outside the gene matches. The CDR3 sequence is CAINPDRLGDYGYTF. CDR3 nucleotide sequence: TGTGCCATCAACCCGGACAGGCTTGGGGACTATGGCTACACCTTC.

This clone has just a few counts. The chain employs TRBV2 and TRBJ1-3; D might be TRBD1 (5 bases). V gave up 2 bases and J gave up 0 bases, with 11 bases separating them. Germline V gives CDR1 SNHLY, CDR2 FYNNEI. The CDR3 covers 16 residues. The CDR3 DNA reads TGTGCCAGCAGTGAATATCAGGGAACCTCTGGAAACACCATATATTTT. This translates into CASSEYQGTSGNTIYF.

This chain connects TRBV18 to TRBJ1-2, with 8 bases identical to TRBD1. The CDR3 consists of 13 residues. The germline gives CDR1 KGHSH, CDR2 LQKENI. With V trimmed by 3 bases and J by 3 bases, 0 bases remained unmatched. CDR3 amino acids: CASSPGQDYGYTF. CDR3 DNA sequence: TGTGCCAGCTCACCGGGACAGGACTATGGCTACACCTTC.

J is TRBJ1-1 and V is TRBV30; 11 bases fit TRBD1. In germline, CDR1 is GTSNPN, CDR2 SVGIG (reference sequence). The CDR3 covers 14 residues. J lost 1 base, V lost 3 bases, and 1 base had no gene match. CDR3 in DNA: TGTGCCTGGAGAGGACAGGGGGCGAACACTGAAGCTTTCTTT. Residues: CAWRGQGANTEAFF.

This chain uses TRBV5-1 with TRBJ1-2; D perhaps matches TRBD1 (6 bases). Between the trimmed V and J ends, which lost 4 bases and 3 bases, there was a span of 10 bases. The CDR3 runs 13 residues. Germline CDR1 and CDR2: SGHRS and YFSETQ. In DNA, the CDR3 is TGCGCCAGCAGCGAAGACAGGTACTATGGCTACACCTTC. Translated: CASSEDRYYGYTF.